This T cell receptor beta chain was documented in a study of blood T cell repertoires in COVID-19. Study in general: The United States, Italy and Spain were the sources of the acute and convalescent COVID-19 samples. PBMCs, B-cell-depleted T cells, or T cells were the source of the cDNA or gDNA that made up the material.

The germline V gene has CDR1 SGHTA and CDR2 FQGNSA. V was pared by 4 bases and J by 1 base, with 12 bases between. The CDR3 sequence is 15 residues long. As processed by the authors: Amplified reference gene primers provided the basis for estimating nucleated cell counts. Generated by immunoSEQ multiplex PCR, the TCRdb table keeps only in-frame clones and is missing some. The V and J calls and clone size come from that table; D and trimming were worked out from the DNA. The data hold approximately 100,000 clones, with roughly 80% observed a single time. This sequence originates from a woman of 80 years or more with active or convalescent COVID-19. V and J are TRBV7-2 and TRBJ2-3; the D gene is possibly TRBD1 (5 bases). Sequenced: peripheral blood. The CDR3 DNA follows: TGTGCCAGCAGCTCCCGACAGACTGGCACAGATACGCAGTATTTT. Translated, it gives CASSSRQTGTDTQYF.